Described below is a single T cell receptor (beta chain) sequence and its context. No cognate antigen has been identified for it. No base qualities exist here, and no much larger clone lies one base off it. The source of the sample is a study of T cells in tuberculosis (dated by TCRdb to 2016 to 2018). Context from the whole study: To characterize T cells specific for the mycobacterial lipid antigen glucose monomycolate (GMM), the study used CD1B tetramers together with high-throughput TCR immunosequencing. PBMC from active tuberculosis patients were archived either before standard anti-tuberculosis treatment began or within 7 days of its start. With 9 to 11 people per group, a South African clinical cohort compared IGRA-negative adolescents, IGRA-positive adolescents with latent tuberculosis, and adults with active tuberculosis. Study-wide conclusions, independent of this receptor: Smaller mean NN-distances to GMM-specific TCRs were observed in active tuberculosis TCR-alpha repertoires than in IGRA-negative controls, suggesting clonal expansion of GMM-specific TCRs. Smaller NN-distances were partly driven by shorter CDR3-alpha lengths in active tuberculosis patients, and statistical significance was not reached for the TCR-beta difference. A classifier using the diverse GMM-specific repertoire reached roughly 87% accuracy (AUROC 0.9 to 0.95), compared with approximately 73% accuracy using GEM motif frequencies. Which clinical samples got chosen depended on the availability of cryopreserved specimens, and the active tuberculosis cases were adults, whereas the controls were adolescents.

What the time point label conveys for this sample: new active TB diagnosis, blood taken before or within 7 days of starting treatment. Active tuberculosis patients were HIV-seronegative South African adults aged 18 years or older with a new diagnosis. Confirmation of active tuberculosis was based on positive sputum smear microscopy and/or a positive M. tuberculosis culture. Immunosequencing was performed on unsorted cryopreserved PBMC, with some 98,000 T cells per clinical donor covered on average. From a lookup of the germline V gene (reference sequence), CDR1 and CDR2 are MNHEY and SMNVEV. V is shortened by 2 bases, J by 3 bases, and the region joining them spans 11 bases. Measured from the cysteine to the phenylalanine, the CDR3 is 15 residues long. Only CDR3 DNA remains: 45 bases, in frame from the first base. The immunoSEQ multiplex PCR assay was used to generate TCR libraries, with TCR-beta and/or TCR-alpha/delta assays applied to each sample. Amplified TCR libraries were sequenced on the Illumina high-throughput platform. Turning to the authors' computational methods: Clustering and dimensionality reduction were performed using pairwise TCRdist distances among GMM-specific receptors from ex vivo sorted or in vitro expanded T cells. Each clinical repertoire was scored by mean NN-distance, the average TCRdist to the nearest 10% of tetramer-positive reference sequences. GEM TCR motif frequency was calculated as the fraction of unique TCRs that matched known GEM sequences in V/J usage and CDR3 length. Linear discriminant analysis with leave-one-out cross-validation, implemented in scikit-learn, was used to classify active tuberculosis. The source is immuneACCESS, and TCRdb retained only in-frame sequences with V and J called. Part of the clones is not carried over; for the studies checked, unresolved V genes explain less than half of this, and the remainder is unexplained. V and J calls and clone size are as listed in that table; D and trimming were resolved from the DNA. This sample has about 38,000 clones in its table, and approximately 94% of those were observed once. In total, the top ten clones hold around 4.2% of the sample.

Here the chain combines TRBV27 and TRBJ2-1; the D gene is perhaps TRBD1, from 5 matching bases. The sample in question was PBMCs, obtained at tuberculosis diagnosis. The clonotype was recovered from an adult with tuberculosis. The DNA reads as follows: TGTGCCAGCAGTTTAGGGGCGGATCACTACAATGAGCAGTTCTTC. It is translated as CASSLGADHYNEQFF.